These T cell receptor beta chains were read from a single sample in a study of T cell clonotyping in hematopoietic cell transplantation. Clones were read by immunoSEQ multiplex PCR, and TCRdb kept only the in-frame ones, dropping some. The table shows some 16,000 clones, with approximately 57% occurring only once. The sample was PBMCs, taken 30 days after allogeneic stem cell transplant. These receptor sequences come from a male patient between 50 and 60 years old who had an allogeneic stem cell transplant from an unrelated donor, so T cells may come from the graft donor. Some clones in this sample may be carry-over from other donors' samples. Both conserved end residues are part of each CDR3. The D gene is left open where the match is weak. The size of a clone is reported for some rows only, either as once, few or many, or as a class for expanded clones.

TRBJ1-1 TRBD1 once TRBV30 TGTGCCTGGAGCGATCCCGGACAGGGACGAATGAACACTGAAGCTTTCTTT CAWSDPGQGRMNTEAFF
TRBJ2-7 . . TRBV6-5 TGTGCCAGCAGTTACCCTAGATCCTACGAGCAGTACTTC CASSYPRSYEQYF
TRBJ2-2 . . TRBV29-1 TGCAGCGTTACCGGGGAGCTGTTTTTT CSVTGELFF
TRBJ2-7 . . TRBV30 TGTGCCTGGAACCGGGACTCATTATACGAGCAGTACTTC CAWNRDSLYEQYF
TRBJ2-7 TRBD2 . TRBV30 TGTGCCTGGAGCGTAGCGGGAGGCTACGAGCAGTACTTC CAWSVAGGYEQYF
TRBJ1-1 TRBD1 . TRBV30 TGTGCCTGGGGGGGACAGGTGAGCACTGAAGCTTTCTTT CAWGGQVSTEAFF
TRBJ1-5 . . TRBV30 TGTGCCTGGAGTGTAAGTTCCGCAGGCAATCAGCCCCAGCATTTT CAWSVSSAGNQPQHF
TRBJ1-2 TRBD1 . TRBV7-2 TGTGCCAGCAGCCACCCGGGACAGGGGGTCATTACCTATGGCTACACCTTC CASSHPGQGVITYGYTF
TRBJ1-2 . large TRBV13 TGTGCCAGCAGCCTCCGACAGCGGTACCCCTACTTC CASSLRQRYPYF
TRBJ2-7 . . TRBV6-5 TGTGCCAGCAGGGGTCCGGGAACCTACGAGCAGTACTTC CASRGPGTYEQYF
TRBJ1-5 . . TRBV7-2 TGTGCCAGCAGCTGGAGGAATCAGCCCCAGCATTTT CASSWRNQPQHF
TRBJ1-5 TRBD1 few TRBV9 TGTGCCGGCAGCGCCGGGACAGGGGAGATGGGTCAGCCCCAGCATTTT CAGSAGTGEMGQPQHF
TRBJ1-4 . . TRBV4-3 TGCGCCAGCAGCCAAGACTGGAGGTCGAAAGTAGGCGAAAAACTGTTTTTT CASSQDWRSKVGEKLFF
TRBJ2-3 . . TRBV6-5 TGTGCCAGCAGTTTCACAGGAGTCAGCACAGATACGCAGTATTTT CASSFTGVSTDTQYF
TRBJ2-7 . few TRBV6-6 TGTGCCAGCAGTTACTCCGGACAGACCTACGAGCAGTACTTC CASSYSGQTYEQYF
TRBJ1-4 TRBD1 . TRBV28 TGTGCCAGCAGTTCCCGACAGGGGGCAACTAATGAAAAACTGTTTTTT CASSSRQGATNEKLFF
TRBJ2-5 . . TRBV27 TGTGCCAGCAGTTCGACCCCCAGAGGGCAAGAGACCCAGTACTTC CASSSTPRGQETQYF
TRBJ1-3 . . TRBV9 TGTGCCAGCAACCCGGGACTTGGGGGCTCTGGAAACACCATATATTTT CASNPGLGGSGNTIYF
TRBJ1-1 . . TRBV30 TGTGCCTGGAGTGATCGGGGCAGTGAAGCTTTCTTT CAWSDRGSEAFF
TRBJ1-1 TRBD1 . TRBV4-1 TGCGCCAGCACCTTGGACAGGGGGAACACTGAAGCTTTCTTT CASTLDRGNTEAFF
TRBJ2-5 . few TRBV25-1 TGTGCCAGCAGTGAAGGACAGTACCAAGAGACCCAGTACTTC CASSEGQYQETQYF
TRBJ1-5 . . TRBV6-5 TGTGCCAGCAGCCCTCAGGGAATCGGTCAGCCCCAGCATTTT CASSPQGIGQPQHF
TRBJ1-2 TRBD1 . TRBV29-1 TGCAGCGCCGGCACAGGGGAGAGTTATGGCTACACCTTC CSAGTGESYGYTF
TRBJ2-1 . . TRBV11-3 TGTGCCAGCAGCTTAGTGGGGACCACCTCCTACAATGAGCAGTTCTTC CASSLVGTTSYNEQFF
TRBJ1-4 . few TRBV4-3 TGCGCCAGCAGCCAAGATGTGGGTCTGGGGGGAATGGAAAAACTGTTTTTT CASSQDVGLGGMEKLFF
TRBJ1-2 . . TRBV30 TGTGCCTGGAGTTCAGACAGATATGGCTACACCTTC CAWSSDRYGYTF
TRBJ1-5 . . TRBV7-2 TGTGCCAGCAGCTTAGGAGGGGCCAGAAATCAGCCCCAGCATTTT CASSLGGARNQPQHF
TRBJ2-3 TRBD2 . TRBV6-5 TGTGCCAGCAGATTAGCGGGAGGGGACCCAGATACGCAGTATTTT CASRLAGGDPDTQYF
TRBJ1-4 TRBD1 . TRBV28 TGTGCCAGCAGTGGATCGACAGGGTTTGATGAAAAACTGTTTTTT CASSGSTGFDEKLFF
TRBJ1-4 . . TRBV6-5 TGTGCCAGCAGTGACGGCAGGGTGGGTGAAAAACTGTTTTTT CASSDGRVGEKLFF
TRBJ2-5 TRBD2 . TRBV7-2 TGTGCCAGCAGCTTATCTTGGGCGGGAGGCGAGGGGACCCAGTACTTC CASSLSWAGGEGTQYF
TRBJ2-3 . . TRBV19 TGTGCCAGTAGCCGAGGGATGGGCGATACGCAGTATTTT CASSRGMGDTQYF
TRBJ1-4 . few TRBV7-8 TGTGCCAGCAGCTTGACGGCAACTAATGAAAAACTGTTTTTT CASSLTATNEKLFF
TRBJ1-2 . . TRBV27 TGTGCCAGCAGTTCCGCCTCGAGTGCGGGGGACTATGGCTACACCTTC CASSSASSAGDYGYTF
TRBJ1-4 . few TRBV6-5 TGTGCCAGCAGCTGCCTCGGGACTTATGAAAAACTGTTTTTT CASSCLGTYEKLFF
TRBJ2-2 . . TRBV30 TGTGCCTGGAAATCGGGTAACACCGGGGAGCTGTTTTTT CAWKSGNTGELFF
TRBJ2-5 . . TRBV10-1 TGCGCCAGCAGTGAAAGTGTCCAAGAGACCCAGTACTTC CASSESVQETQYF
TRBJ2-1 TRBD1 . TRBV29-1 TGCAGCGTGGGACAGGGGGGAAATGAGCAGTTCTTC CSVGQGGNEQFF
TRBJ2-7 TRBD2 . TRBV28 TGTGCCAGCAGCCCCCCTGGACTAGCGGGAACCTACGAGCAGTACTTC CASSPPGLAGTYEQYF
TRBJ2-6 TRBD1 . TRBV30 TGTGCCTGCCAGACAGGGAAGGGGTCAGCTGGGGCCAACGTCCTGACTTTC CACQTGKGSAGANVLTF
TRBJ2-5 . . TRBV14 TGTGCCAGCAGCGCGCGGGCAGGGACTGAGACCCAGTACTTC CASSARAGTETQYF
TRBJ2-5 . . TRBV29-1 TGCAGCGTAAAACAGGGATTTGAGACCCAGTACTTC CSVKQGFETQYF
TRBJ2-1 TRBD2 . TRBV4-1 TGCGCCAGCAGCCAAGAGGATCTAGCGGGGTATGAGCAGTTCTTC CASSQEDLAGYEQFF
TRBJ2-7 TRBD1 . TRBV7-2 TGTGCCAGCAGCTCAGGGACAGGCGACTACGAGCAGTACTTC CASSSGTGDYEQYF
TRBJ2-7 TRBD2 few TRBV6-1 TGTGCCAGCAGTGGTCAGGGACTAGCGGGGACCTACGAGCAGTACTTC CASSGQGLAGTYEQYF
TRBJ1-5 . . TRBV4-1 TGCGCCAGCAGCCAAGACAGGGAAGATCAGCCCCAGCATTTT CASSQDREDQPQHF
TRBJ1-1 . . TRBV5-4 TGTGCCAGCAGCCCTTTAGGGGTCACTGAAGCTTTCTTT CASSPLGVTEAFF
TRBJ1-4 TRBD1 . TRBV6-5 TGTGCCAGCAGTTATACATCAGGGGGAAAACTGTTTTTT CASSYTSGGKLFF
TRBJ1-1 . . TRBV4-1 TGCGCCAGCAGATTAGGATCCGGGGCTTTCTTT CASRLGSGAFF
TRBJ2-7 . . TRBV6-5 TGTGCCAGCAGGGGGTCTCTACCCTCCTACGAGCAGTACTTC CASRGSLPSYEQYF
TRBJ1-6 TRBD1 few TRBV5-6 TGTGCCAGCAGCTCGCTGGGTGGGGACAGAGGCCTCCACTTT CASSSLGGDRGLHF
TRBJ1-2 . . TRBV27 TGTGCCAGCAGGCCCCGAGAACAGGGCGGGGGCTACACCTTC CASRPREQGGGYTF